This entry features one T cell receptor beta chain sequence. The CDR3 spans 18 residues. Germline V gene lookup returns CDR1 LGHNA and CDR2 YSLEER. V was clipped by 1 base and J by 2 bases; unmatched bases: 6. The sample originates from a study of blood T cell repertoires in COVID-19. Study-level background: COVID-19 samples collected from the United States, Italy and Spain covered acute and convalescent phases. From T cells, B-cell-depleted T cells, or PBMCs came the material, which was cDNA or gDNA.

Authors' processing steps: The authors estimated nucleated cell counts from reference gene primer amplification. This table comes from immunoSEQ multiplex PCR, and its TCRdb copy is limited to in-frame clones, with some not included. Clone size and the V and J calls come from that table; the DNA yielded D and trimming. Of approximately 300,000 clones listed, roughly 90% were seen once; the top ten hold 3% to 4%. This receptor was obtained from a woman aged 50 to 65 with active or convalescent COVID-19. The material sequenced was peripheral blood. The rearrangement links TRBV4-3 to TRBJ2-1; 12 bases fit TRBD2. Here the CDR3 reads CASSQGLAGGIPYNEQFF. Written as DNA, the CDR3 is TGCGCCAGCAGCCAAGGGCTAGCGGGGGGGATACCCTACAATGAGCAGTTCTTC.